This TCR beta chain was profiled in a study of vaccination effects on CD4 cells after COVID-19. The junction had 4 bases not matched to a gene; V was cut back by 6 bases and J by 0 bases. The CDR3 has 14 amino acids. Within the ViraFEST assay, antigen-specific CD4+ T cells underwent expansion with viral peptide pools prior to sequencing. An approximately 10-day culture period preceded the isolation of CD4+ T cells. No vaccinee had earlier SARS-CoV-2 infection, and nucleocapsid antibodies were negative. After two million PBMC were placed in each well, they were cultured with 8.5 to 10 IU/ml IL-2 and around 10 ug/ml peptides. As regards this clone: Its antigen is not known.

This table comes from immunoSEQ multiplex PCR, and its TCRdb copy is limited to in-frame clones, with some not included. The sample contains about 73,000 clones, around 79% of which appear only once. The sample here was CD4+ T cells from PBMCs cultured with HCoV-NL63 spike peptides, taken before COVID-19 vaccination. This chain uses TRBV23-1 with TRBJ1-2, with 7 bases aligning to TRBD1. TRBV23-1 is reported as an ORF; its role is uncertain. This sequence was found in a human donor who received a COVID-19 vaccine. CDR3 nucleotide sequence: TGCGCCAGCAGGAGAACAGGGGCTAACTATGGCTACACCTTC. Translated: CASRRTGANYGYTF.